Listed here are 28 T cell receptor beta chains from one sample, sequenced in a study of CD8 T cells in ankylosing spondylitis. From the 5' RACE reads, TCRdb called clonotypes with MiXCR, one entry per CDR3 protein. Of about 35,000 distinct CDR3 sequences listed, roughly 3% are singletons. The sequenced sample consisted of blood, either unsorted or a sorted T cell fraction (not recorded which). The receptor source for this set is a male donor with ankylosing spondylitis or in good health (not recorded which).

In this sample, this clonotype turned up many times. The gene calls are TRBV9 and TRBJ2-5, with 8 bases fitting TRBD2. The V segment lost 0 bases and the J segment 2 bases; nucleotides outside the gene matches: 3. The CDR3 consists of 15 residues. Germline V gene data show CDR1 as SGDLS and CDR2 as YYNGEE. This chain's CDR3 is CASSVAPSGQETQYF. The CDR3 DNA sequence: TGTGCCAGCAGCGTAGCGCCTAGCGGGCAAGAGACCCAGTACTTC.

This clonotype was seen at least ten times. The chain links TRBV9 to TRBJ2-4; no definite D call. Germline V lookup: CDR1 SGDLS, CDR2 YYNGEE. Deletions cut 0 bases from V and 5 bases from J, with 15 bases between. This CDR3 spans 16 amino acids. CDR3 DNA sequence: TGTGCCAGCAGCGTAGGCTGGGTGGAAAGCCAAAACATTCAGTACTTC. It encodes CASSVGWVESQNIQYF.

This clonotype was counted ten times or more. DNA of the CDR3: TGTGCCAGCAGCCCCCTTTCGGGGGCGGCCAAAAACATTCAGTACTTC. Encoded protein: CASSPLSGAAKNIQYF. The chain carries TRBV9 and TRBJ2-4, with D tentatively TRBD1 or TRBD2 (6 bases each). CDR3 length: 16 amino acids. V shed 4 bases and J shed 1 base, with 15 bases lying between them. Germline CDR1 and CDR2: SGDLS and YYNGEE.

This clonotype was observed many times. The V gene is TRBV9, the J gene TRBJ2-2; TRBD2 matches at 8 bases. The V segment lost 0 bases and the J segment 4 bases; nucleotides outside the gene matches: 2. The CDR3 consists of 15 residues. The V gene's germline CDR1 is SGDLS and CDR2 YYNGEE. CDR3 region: CASSVDTSGTGELFF. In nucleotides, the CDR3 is TGTGCCAGCAGCGTAGATACTAGCGGCACCGGGGAGCTGTTTTTT. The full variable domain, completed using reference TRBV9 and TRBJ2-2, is DSGVTQTPKHLITATGQRVTLRCSPRSGDLSVYWYQQSLDQGLQFLIQYYNGEERAKGNILERFSAQQFPDLHSELNLSSLELGDSALYFCASSVDTSGTGELFFGEGSRLTVL.

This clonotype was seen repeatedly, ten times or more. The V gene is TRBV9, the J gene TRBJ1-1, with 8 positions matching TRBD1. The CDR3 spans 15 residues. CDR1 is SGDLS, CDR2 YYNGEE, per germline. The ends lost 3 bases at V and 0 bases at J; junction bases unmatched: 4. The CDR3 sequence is CASSAPTGVNTEAFF. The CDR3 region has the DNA TGTGCCAGCAGCGCCCCGACAGGGGTGAACACTGAAGCTTTCTTT.

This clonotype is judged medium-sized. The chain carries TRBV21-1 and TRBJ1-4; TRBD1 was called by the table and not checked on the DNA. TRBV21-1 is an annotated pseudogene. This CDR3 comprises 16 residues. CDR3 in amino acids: CASSKWDTATNEKLFF. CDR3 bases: TGTGCCAGCAGCAAATGGGACACCGCAACTAATGAAAAACTGTTTTTT.

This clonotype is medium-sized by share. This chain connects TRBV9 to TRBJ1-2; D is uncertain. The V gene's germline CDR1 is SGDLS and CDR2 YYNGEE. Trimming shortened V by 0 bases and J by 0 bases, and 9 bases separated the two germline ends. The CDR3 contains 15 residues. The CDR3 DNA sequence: TGTGCCAGCAGCGTAGACCCTCAAGCTAACTATGGCTACACCTTC. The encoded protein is CASSVDPQANYGYTF.

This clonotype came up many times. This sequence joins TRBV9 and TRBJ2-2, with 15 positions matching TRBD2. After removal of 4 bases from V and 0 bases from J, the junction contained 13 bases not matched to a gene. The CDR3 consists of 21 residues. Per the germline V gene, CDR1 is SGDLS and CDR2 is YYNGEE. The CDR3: CASSPEGGTSGRRANTGELFF. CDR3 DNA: TGTGCCAGCAGCCCGGAGGGAGGGACTAGCGGGAGGCGTGCGAACACCGGGGAGCTGTTTTTT.

The CDR3 DNA sequence: TGTGCAAGTCGCACCCGCGCTGAAGGGAGGGAGTTGGTCGAGCAGTACGTC. As protein: CASRTRAEGRELVEQYV. The rearrangement uses TRBV12-2 and TRBJ2-7; TRBD2 was called by the table and not checked on the DNA. TRBV12-2 is annotated as a pseudogene. CDR3 size: 17 residues.

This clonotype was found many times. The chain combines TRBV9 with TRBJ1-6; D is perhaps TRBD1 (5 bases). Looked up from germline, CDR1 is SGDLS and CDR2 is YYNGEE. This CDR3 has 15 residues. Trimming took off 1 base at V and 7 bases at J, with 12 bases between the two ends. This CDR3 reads CASSVSRDPNSPLHF. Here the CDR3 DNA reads TGTGCCAGCAGCGTATCACGGGACCCAAATTCACCCCTCCACTTT. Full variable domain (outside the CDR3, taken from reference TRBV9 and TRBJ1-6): DSGVTQTPKHLITATGQRVTLRCSPRSGDLSVYWYQQSLDQGLQFLIQYYNGEERAKGNILERFSAQQFPDLHSELNLSSLELGDSALYFCASSVSRDPNSPLHFGNGTRLTVT.

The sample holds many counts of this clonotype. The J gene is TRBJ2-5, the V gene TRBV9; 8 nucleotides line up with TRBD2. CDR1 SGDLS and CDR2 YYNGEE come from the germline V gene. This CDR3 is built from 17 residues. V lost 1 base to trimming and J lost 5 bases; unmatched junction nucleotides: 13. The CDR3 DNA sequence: TGTGCCAGCAGCGTAAGCGGGAGCGGGGGACCTCAGGAGACCCAGTACTTC. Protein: CASSVSGSGGPQETQYF.

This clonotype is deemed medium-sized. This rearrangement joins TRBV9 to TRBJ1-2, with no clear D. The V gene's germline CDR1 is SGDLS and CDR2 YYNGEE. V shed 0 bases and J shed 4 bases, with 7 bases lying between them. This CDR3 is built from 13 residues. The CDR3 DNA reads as TGTGCCAGCAGCGTAGGAGGAGGCTATGGCTACACCTTC. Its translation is CASSVGGGYGYTF.

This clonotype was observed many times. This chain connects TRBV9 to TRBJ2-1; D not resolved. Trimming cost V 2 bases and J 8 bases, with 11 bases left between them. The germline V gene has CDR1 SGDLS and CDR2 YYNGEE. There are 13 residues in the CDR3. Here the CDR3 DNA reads TGTGCCAGCAGCGTTGGGGTCATGGATGAGCAGTTCTTC. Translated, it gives CASSVGVMDEQFF.

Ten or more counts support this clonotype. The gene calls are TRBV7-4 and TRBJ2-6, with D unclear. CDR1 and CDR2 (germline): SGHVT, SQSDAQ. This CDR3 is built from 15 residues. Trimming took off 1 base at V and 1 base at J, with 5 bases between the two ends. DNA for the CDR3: TGTGCCAGCAGCTTAGGACAATCTGGGGCCAACGTCCTGACTTTC. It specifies CASSLGQSGANVLTF.

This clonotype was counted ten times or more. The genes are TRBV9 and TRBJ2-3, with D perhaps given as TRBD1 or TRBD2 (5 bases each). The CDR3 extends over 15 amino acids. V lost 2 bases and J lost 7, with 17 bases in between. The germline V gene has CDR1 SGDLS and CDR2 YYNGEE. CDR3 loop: CASSVHFRGRNTQYF. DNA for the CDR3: TGTGCCAGCAGCGTTCATTTCCGGGGCAGGAATACGCAGTATTTT.

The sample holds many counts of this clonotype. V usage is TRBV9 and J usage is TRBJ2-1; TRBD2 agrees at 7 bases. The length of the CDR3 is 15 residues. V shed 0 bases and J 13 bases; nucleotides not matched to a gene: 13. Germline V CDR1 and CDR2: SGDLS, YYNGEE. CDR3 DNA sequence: TGTGCCAGCAGCGTAGATGCTACGGGAGGCTTCCAACAGTTCTTC. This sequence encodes CASSVDATGGFQQFF.

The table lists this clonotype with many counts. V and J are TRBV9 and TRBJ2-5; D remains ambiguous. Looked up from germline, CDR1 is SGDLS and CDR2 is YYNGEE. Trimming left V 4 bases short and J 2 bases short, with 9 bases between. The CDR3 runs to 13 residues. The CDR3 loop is CASSQDPQETQYF. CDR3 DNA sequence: TGTGCCAGCAGCCAGGACCCGCAAGAGACCCAGTACTTC.

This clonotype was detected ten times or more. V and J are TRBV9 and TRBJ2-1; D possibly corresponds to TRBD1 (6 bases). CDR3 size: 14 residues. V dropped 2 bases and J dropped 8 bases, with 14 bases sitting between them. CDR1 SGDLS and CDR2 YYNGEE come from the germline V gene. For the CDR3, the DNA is TGTGCCAGCAGCGTTTCAGGGGCCCACGATGAGCAGTTCTTC. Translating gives CASSVSGAHDEQFF.

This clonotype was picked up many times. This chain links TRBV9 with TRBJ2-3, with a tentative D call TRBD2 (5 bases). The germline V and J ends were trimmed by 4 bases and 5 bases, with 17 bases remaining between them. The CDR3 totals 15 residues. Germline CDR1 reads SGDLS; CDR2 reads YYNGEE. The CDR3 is CASSQEVASVDTQYF. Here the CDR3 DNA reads TGTGCCAGCAGCCAGGAGGTAGCGTCGGTAGATACGCAGTATTTT. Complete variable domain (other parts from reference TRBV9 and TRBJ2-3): DSGVTQTPKHLITATGQRVTLRCSPRSGDLSVYWYQQSLDQGLQFLIQYYNGEERAKGNILERFSAQQFPDLHSELNLSSLELGDSALYFCASSQEVASVDTQYFGPGTRLTVL.

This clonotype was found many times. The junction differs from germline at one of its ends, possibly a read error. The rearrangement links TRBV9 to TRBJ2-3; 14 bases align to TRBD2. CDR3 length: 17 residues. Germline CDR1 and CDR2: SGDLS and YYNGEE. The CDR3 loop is CASNVGSTSGGGDTQYF. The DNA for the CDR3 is TGTGCCAGCAACGTAGGCTCGACTAGCGGGGGGGGAGATACGCAGTATTTT.

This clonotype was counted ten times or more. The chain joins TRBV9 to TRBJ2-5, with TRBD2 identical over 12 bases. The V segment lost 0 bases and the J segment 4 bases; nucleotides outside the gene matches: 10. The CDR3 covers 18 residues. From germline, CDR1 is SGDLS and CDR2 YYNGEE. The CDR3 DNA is TGTGCCAGCAGCGTAGTGGCTAGCGGGGGGGCCGATGGAGAGACCCAGTACTTC. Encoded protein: CASSVVASGGADGETQYF.

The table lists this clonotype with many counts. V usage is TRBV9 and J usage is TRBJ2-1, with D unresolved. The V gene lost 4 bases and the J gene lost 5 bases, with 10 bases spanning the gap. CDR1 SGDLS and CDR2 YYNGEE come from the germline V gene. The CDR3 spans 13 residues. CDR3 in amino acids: CASSPHLDNEQFF. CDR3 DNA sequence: TGTGCCAGCAGCCCCCACTTGGACAATGAGCAGTTCTTC.

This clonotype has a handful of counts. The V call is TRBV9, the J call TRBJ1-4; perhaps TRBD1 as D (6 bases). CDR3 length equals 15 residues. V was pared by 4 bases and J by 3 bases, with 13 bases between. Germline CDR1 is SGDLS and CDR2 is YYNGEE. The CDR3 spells CASSPHRGPNEKLFF. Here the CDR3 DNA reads TGTGCCAGCAGCCCCCATCGGGGGCCTAATGAAAAACTGTTTTTT.

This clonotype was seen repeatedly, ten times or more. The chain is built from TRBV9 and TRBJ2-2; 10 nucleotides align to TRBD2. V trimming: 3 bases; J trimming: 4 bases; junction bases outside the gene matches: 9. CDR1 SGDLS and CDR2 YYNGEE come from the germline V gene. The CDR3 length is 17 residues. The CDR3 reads CASSEGIAGGSTGELFF. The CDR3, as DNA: TGTGCCAGCAGCGAGGGAATAGCGGGAGGAAGCACCGGGGAGCTGTTTTTT.

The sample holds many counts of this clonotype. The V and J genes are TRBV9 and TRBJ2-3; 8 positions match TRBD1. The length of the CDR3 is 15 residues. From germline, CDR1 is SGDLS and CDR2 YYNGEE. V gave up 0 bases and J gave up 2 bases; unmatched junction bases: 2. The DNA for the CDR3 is TGTGCCAGCAGCGTAGGGACAGGGACCACAGATACGCAGTATTTT. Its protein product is CASSVGTGTTDTQYF.

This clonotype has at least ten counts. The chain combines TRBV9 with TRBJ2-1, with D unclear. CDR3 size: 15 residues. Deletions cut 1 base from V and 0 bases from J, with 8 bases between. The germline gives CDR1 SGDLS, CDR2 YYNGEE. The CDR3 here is CASSVQPSSYNEQFF. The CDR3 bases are TGTGCCAGCAGCGTACAGCCTAGCTCCTACAATGAGCAGTTCTTC. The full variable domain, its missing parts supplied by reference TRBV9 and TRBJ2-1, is DSGVTQTPKHLITATGQRVTLRCSPRSGDLSVYWYQQSLDQGLQFLIQYYNGEERAKGNILERFSAQQFPDLHSELNLSSLELGDSALYFCASSVQPSSYNEQFFGPGTRLTVL.

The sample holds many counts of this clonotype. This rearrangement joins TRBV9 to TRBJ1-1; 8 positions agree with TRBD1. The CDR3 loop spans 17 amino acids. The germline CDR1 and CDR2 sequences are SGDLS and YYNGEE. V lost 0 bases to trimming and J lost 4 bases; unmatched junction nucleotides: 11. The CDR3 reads CASSVDTGQGVVTEAFF. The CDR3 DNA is TGTGCCAGCAGCGTAGACACCGGACAGGGAGTAGTCACTGAAGCTTTCTTT. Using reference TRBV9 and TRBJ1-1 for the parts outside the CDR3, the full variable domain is DSGVTQTPKHLITATGQRVTLRCSPRSGDLSVYWYQQSLDQGLQFLIQYYNGEERAKGNILERFSAQQFPDLHSELNLSSLELGDSALYFCASSVDTGQGVVTEAFFGQGTRLTVV.

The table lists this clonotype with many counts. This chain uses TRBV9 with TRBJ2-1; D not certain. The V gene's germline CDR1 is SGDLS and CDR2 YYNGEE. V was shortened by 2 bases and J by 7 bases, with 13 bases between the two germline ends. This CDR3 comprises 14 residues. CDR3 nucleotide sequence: TGTGCCAGCAGCGTCTCAGATGGGGTGAATGAGCAGTTCTTC. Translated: CASSVSDGVNEQFF.